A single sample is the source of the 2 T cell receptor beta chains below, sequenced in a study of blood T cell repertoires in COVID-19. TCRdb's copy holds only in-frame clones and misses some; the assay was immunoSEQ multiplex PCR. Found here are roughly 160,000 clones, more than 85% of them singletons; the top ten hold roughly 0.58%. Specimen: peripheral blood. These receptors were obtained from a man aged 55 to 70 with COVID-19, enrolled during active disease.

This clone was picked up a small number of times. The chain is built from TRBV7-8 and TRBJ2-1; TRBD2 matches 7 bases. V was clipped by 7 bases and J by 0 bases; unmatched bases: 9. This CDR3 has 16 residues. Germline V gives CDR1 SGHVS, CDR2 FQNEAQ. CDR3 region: CASTDIAGSSYNEQFF. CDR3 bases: TGTGCCAGCACCGATATAGCGGGCAGCTCCTACAATGAGCAGTTCTTC.

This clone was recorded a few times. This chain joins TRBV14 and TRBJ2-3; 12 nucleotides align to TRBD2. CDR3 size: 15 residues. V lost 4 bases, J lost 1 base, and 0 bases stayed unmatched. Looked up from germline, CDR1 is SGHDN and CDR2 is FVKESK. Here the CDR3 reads CASSRLAGGTDTQYF. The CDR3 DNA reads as TGTGCCAGCAGCCGACTAGCGGGAGGCACAGATACGCAGTATTTT.